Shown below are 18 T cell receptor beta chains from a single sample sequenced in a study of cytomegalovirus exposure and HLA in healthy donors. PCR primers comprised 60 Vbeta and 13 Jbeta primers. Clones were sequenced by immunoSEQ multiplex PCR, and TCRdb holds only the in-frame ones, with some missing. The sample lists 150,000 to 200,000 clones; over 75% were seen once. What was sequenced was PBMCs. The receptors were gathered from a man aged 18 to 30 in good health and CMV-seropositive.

The CDR3 bases are TGTGCCAGCAGTCCTCTTGGGGGGCAGGGGGCGATCGATGAGCAGTTCTTC. As protein: CASSPLGGQGAIDEQFF. J is TRBJ2-1 and V is TRBV27; TRBD1 agrees at 8 bases. Germline V gene data show CDR1 as MNHEY and CDR2 as SMNVEV (reference sequence). V dropped 5 bases and J dropped 8; count of bases not matched to a gene: 17. The CDR3 is 17 amino acids.

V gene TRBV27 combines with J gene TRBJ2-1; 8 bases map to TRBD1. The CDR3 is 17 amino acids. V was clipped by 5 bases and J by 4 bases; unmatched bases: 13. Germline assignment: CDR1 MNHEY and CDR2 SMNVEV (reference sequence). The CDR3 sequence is CASSPLKTGALYNEQFF. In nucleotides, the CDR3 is TGTGCCAGCAGTCCACTCAAGACAGGGGCCCTTTACAATGAGCAGTTCTTC.

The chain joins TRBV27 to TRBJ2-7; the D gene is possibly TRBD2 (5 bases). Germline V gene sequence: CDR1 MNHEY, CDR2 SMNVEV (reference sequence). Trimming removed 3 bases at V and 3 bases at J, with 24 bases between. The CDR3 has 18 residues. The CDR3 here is CASSFASPRQTNLYEQYF. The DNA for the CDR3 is TGTGCCAGCAGTTTTGCCTCTCCAAGGCAGACTAATCTCTACGAGCAGTACTTC.

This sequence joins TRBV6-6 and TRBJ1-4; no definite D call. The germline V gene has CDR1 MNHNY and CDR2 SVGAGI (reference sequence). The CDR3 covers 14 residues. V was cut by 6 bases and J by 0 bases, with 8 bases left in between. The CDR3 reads CASRGFATNEKLFF. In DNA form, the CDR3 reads TGTGCCAGCAGGGGCTTTGCAACTAATGAAAAACTGTTTTTT.

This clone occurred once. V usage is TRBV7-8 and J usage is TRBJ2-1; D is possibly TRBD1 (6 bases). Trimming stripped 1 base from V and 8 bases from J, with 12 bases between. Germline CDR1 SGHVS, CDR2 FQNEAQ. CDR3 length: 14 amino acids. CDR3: CASSLGSGVYEQFF. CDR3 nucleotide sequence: TGTGCCAGCAGCTTAGGATCAGGGGTCTATGAGCAGTTCTTC.

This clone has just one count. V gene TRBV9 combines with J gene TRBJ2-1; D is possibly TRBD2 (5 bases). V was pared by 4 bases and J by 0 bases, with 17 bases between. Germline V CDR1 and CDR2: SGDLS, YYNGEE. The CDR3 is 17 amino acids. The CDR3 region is CASSKLVWSSSYNEQFF. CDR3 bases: TGTGCCAGCAGCAAACTAGTATGGTCGAGCTCCTACAATGAGCAGTTCTTC.

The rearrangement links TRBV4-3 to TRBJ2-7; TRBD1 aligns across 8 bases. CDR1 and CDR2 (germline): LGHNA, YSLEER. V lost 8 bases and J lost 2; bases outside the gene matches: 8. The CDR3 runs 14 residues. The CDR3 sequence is CASAPGTGTYEQYF. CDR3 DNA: TGCGCCAGCGCACCCGGGACAGGTACCTACGAGCAGTACTTC.

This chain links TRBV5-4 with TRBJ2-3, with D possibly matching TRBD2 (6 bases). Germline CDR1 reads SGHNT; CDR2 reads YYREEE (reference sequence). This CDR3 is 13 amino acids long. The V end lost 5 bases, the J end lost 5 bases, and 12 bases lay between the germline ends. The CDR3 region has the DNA TGTGCCAGCAGAACGGGAGCTCGAGATACGCAGTATTTT. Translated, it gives CASRTGARDTQYF.

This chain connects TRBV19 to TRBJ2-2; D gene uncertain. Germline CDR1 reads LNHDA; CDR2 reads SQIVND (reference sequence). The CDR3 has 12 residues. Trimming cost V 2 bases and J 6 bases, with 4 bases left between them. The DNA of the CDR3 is TGTGCCAGTAGTATACAGTCCGGGGAGCTGTTTTTT. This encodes CASSIQSGELFF.

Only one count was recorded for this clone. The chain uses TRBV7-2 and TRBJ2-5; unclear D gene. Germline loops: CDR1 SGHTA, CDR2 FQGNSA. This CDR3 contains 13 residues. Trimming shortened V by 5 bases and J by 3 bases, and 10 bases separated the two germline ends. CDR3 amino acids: CASSARQEETQYF. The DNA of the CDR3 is TGTGCCAGCAGCGCGAGACAAGAAGAGACCCAGTACTTC.

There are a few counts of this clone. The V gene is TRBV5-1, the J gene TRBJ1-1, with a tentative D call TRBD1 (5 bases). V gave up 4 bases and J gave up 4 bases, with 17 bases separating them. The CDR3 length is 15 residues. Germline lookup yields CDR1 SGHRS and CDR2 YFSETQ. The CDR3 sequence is CASSRDSTGGTEAFF. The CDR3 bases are TGCGCCAGCAGCCGGGACTCTACCGGGGGCACTGAAGCTTTCTTT. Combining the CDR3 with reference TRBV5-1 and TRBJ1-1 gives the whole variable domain KAGVTQTPRYLIKTRGQQVTLSCSPISGHRSVSWYQQTPGQGLQFLFEYFSETQRNKGNFPGRFSGRQFSNSRSEMNVSTLELGDSALYLCASSRDSTGGTEAFFGQGTRLTVV.

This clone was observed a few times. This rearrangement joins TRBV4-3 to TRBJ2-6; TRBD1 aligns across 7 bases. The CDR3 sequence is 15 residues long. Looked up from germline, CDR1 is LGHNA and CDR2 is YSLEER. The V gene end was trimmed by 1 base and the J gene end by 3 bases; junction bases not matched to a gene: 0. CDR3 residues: CASSQGQGGANVLTF. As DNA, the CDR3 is TGCGCCAGCAGCCAAGGACAGGGTGGGGCCAACGTCCTGACTTTC.

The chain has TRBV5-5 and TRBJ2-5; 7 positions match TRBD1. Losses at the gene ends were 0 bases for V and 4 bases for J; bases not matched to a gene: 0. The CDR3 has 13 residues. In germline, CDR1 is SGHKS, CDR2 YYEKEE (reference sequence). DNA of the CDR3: TGTGCCAGCAGCTTGGGACAGGGAGAGACCCAGTACTTC. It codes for CASSLGQGETQYF.

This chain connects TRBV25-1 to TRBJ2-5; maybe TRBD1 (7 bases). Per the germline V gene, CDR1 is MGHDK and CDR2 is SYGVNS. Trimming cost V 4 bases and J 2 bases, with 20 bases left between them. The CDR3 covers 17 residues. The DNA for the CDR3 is TGTGCCAGCAGTGGGAGGGGGCGACAGTGGACGCAAGAGACCCAGTACTTC. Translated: CASSGRGRQWTQETQYF. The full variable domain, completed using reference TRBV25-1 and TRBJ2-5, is EADIYQTPRYLVIGTGKKITLECSQTMGHDKMYWYQQDPGMELHLIHYSYGVNSTEKGDLSSESTVSRIRTEHFPLTLESARPSHTSQYLCASSGRGRQWTQETQYFGPGTRLLVL.

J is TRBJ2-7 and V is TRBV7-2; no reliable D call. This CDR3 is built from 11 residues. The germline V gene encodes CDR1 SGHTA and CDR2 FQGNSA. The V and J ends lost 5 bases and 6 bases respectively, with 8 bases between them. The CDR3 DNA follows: TGTGCCAGCAGCGTCTTAGTCGAGCAGTACTTC. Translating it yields CASSVLVEQYF.

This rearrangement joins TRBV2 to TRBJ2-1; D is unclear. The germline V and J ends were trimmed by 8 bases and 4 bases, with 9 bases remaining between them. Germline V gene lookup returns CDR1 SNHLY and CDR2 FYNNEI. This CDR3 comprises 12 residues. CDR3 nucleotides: TGTGCCAGCTGGGCAGATTACAATGAGCAGTTCTTC. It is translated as CASWADYNEQFF.

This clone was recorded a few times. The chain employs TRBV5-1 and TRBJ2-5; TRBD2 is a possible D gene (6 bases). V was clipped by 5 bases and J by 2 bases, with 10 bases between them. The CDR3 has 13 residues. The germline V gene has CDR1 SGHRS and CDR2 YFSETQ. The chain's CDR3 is CASSRGIQETQYF. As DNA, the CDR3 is TGCGCCAGCAGTCGGGGGATACAAGAGACCCAGTACTTC.

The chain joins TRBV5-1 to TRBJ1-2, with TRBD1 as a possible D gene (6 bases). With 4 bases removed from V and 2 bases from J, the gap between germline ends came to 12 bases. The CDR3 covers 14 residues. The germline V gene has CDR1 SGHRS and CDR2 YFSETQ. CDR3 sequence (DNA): TGCGCCAGCAGCAGGACAGCCCTCAACTATGGCTACACCTTC. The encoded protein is CASSRTALNYGYTF.